Described below is a single T cell receptor beta chain sequence and its context. V lost 2 bases, J lost 2 bases, and 8 bases lay in between. The germline gives CDR1 MNHNY, CDR2 SVGAGI (reference sequence). The CDR3 extends over 14 amino acids. Running of the assay took place at deep level. Sequencing used immunoSEQ multiplex PCR; TCRdb keeps in-frame clones, though not all of them. The table lists 2 million to 3 million clones, 93% of them singletons. The sample comes from a study of shared clonotypes between healthy human individuals. The chain combines TRBV6-6 with TRBJ2-3, with D uncertain. Sequencing was done on a sample of naive CD4+ T cells from PBMCs. Subset here: CD45RA+ positively selected. This TCR came from a man between 18 and 35 years old in good health. Some clones in this sample may be carry-over from other donors' samples. The CDR3 nucleotides read TGTGCCAGCAGTTACCCGGATTACACAGATACGCAGTATTTT. It translates to CASSYPDYTDTQYF.